This section outlines one TCR beta chain sequence together with its context. What it binds is unknown. The record originates from a study of vaccination and CD4 T cells after COVID-19. The length of the CDR3 is 13 residues. The V and J ends lost 10 bases and 0 bases respectively, with 12 bases between them. The V gene's germline CDR1 is MNHEY and CDR2 SMNVEV (reference sequence). The treatment: roughly 11-day PBMC culture with coronavirus spike peptide pools or control peptides (ViraFEST assay). Researchers used the Oncomine TCR Beta short-read assay to sequence DNA from cultured CD4+ T cells. TCRdb itself ran the PCR reads through MiXCR, one entry per CDR3 protein. The sample records tens of thousands of distinct CDR3 sequences, roughly 70% being singletons.

The origin of this receptor is a human donor who had recovered from COVID-19. The sample consisted of CD4+ T cells from blood, cultured in vitro. This chain joins TRBV27 and TRBJ1-2; maybe TRBD1 (6 bases). CDR3 loop: CATAQGPNYGYTF. CDR3 bases: TGTGCCACCGCACAGGGACCTAACTATGGCTACACCTTC.